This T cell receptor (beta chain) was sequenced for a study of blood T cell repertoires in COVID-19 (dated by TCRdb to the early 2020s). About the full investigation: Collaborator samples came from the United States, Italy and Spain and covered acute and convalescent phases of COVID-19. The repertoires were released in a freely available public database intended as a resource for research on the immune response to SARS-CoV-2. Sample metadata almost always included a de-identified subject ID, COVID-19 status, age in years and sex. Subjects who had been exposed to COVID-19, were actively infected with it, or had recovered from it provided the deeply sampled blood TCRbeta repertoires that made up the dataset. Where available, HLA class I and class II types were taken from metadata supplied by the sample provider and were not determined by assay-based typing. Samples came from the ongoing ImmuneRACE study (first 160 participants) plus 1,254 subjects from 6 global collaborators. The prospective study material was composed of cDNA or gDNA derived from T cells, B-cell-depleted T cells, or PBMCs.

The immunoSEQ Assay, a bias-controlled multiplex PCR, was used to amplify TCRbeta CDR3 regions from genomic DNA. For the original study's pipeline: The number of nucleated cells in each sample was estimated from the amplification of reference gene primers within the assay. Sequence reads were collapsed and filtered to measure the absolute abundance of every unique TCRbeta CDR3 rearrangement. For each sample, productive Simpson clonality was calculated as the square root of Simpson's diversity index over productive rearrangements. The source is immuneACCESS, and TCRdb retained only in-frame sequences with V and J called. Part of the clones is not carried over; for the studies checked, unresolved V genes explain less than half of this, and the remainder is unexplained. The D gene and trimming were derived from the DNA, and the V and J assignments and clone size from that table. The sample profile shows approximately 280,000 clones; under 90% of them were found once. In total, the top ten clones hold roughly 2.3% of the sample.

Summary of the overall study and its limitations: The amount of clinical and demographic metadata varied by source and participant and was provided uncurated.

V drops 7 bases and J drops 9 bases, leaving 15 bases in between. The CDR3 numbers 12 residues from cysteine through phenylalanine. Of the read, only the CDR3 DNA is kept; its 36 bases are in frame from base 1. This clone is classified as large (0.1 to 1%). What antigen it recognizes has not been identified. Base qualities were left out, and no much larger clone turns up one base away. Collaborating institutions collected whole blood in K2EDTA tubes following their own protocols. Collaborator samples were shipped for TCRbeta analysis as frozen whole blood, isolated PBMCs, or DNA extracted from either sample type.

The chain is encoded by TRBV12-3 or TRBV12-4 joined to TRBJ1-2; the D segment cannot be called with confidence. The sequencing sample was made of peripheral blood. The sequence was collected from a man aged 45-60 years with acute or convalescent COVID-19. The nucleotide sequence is TGTGCCAGCACCCTAGACCGCTTGAGCTACACCTTC. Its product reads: CASTLDRLSYTF.